This T cell receptor beta chain was sequenced for a study of T cell responses to AZD1222 COVID-19 vaccine. J was trimmed by 7 bases and V by 2 bases; bases with no gene match: 8. Germline-derived CDR1 and CDR2 are SGHTA and FQGNSA. The CDR3 runs 16 residues. Libraries were prepared by immunoSEQ multiplex PCR; TCRdb keeps only in-frame clonotypes and omits some of them. The profile shows some 190,000 clones, 85% to 95% of them singletons. Here the sequenced sample was peripheral blood, taken 28 days after the second AZD1222 dose. V gene TRBV7-2 combines with J gene TRBJ2-1; TRBD2 agrees at 10 bases. The sequence was collected from an adult who received the AZD1222 COVID-19 vaccine. The CDR3 coding sequence is TGTGCCAGCAGCTTATGGTCTAGCGGGAGTAAGAATGAGCAGTTCTTC. Translated: CASSLWSSGSKNEQFF.